This record concerns one TCR beta chain sequence. Its antigen remains undetermined. Qualities for individual bases were not recorded, and no much larger clone is one base off. The receptor library was made with PCR. TCR sequencing of DNA from cultured CD4+ T cells used the Oncomine TCR Beta short-read assay at the Johns Hopkins FTIC core. The QIAamp micro DNA kit was used to extract genomic DNA from the cultured CD4+ T cells. Oncomine TCR Beta libraries from cultured CD4+ T cells were pooled using unique dual indexes and sequenced on an Illumina iSeq 100. As for the original processing: Non-productive sequences were removed, and CDR3s that did not start with C, did not end with F or W, or were shorter than 7 amino acids were discarded. Antigen-specific clonotypes were identified using the MANAFEST web application through comparison of peptide-stimulated wells with reference and other culture wells. Positive clones required FDR below 0.05, an odds ratio above 5, and productive frequency above 0.1% in at least two of three replicate wells. A clonotype was classed as cross-reactive if the clonotype showed significant expansion both in SARS-CoV-2 spike wells and in at least one common cold coronavirus spike condition. Using R version 3.6.1, CDR3 homology was evaluated through Levenshtein distances (stringdist) along with unrooted phylogenetic trees (ape). TCRdb applied fastp at Q25 and MiXCR to the public reads, then kept only in-frame beta chains. Every distinct CDR3 protein forms one entry, paired with its most common genes and DNA. TCRdb, not the authors, supplied the V and J calls. The sample table shows 4,000 to 4,500 distinct CDR3 sequences, and less than 25% are seen once. The top ten hold under 20% of the sample.

This entry comes from a study of vaccination and CD4 T cells after COVID-19 (dated by TCRdb to the early 2020s). At the level of the whole study: Every convalescent patient had a positive nasal swab PCR test for SARS-CoV-2, with mild disease in nine patients and severe disease in one. In the convalescent cohort there were six males and four females, among whom were two Hispanic individuals, seven Caucasians, two Asians and one multiracial person. In some eleven COVID-19 convalescent patients and a few infection-naive healthy vaccine recipients, researchers compared the spike-specific CD4+ TCR repertoire from before mRNA vaccination with the repertoire from after. Two doses of either the Pfizer-BioNTech BNT162b2 vaccine (n=8) or the Moderna mRNA-1273 vaccine (n=2) were administered to participants. Culture stimuli were overlapping spike peptide pools from SARS-CoV-2 and from the common cold coronaviruses HCoV-NL63, HCoV-OC43 and HCoV-229E. As controls, cultures received a CEFX viral epitope pool (the positive control), an HIV-1 Nef peptide pool (the negative control), or no peptide at all. Post-vaccine blood samples were collected a median of about 66 days after the second vaccine dose, ranging from roughly 13 to 241 days. Post-COVID blood samples were collected from convalescent patients a median of roughly 100 days after diagnosis, with a range of about 35 to 161 days. What the work shows at the level of the full study, not this receptor alone: Relatively few convalescent patients were included in the study, and early timepoints after natural infection were not analyzed. In convalescent patients, a median 86.3% of post-vaccine SARS-CoV-2-reactive clones were detected only after vaccination, and vaccine-specific priming was suggested by this finding. Nearly all vaccine-specific clones in convalescent patients (304 of 307) were mono-reactive for SARS-CoV-2 spike rather than cross-reactive with common cold coronaviruses. The median count of SARS-CoV-2-reactive clonotypes went up from 20 to 25 after infection to a few dozen after vaccination, although the change was not significant.

Trimming leaves V shorter by 6 bases and J shorter by 7 bases, with the junction holding 8 bases beyond the gene matches. The CDR3 measures 12 amino acids from cysteine to phenylalanine. Left in the record is the CDR3 DNA by itself, 36 bases read in frame from the first base. Taken from the germline V gene (reference sequence), the CDR1 and CDR2 loops are DFQATT and SNEGSKA. The label giving this sample's treatment or condition can be read as: approximately nine-day PBMC culture with coronavirus spike peptide pools or control peptides (ViraFEST assay). The ViraFEST assay was used in the study, in which antigen-specific T cells were expanded with peptide pools and expanded clonotypes were subsequently identified by TCR sequencing. The positive SARS-CoV-2 PCR tests of the convalescent patients were dated from March to December 2020, before the Alpha, Beta and Delta variants emerged in the United States. Approximately 1.8 million PBMCs per well were cultured in IMDM with roughly 5% human AB serum and roughly 9.3 IU/ml IL-2, plus 10 ug/ml peptide pools. Half of the culture medium was replaced with fresh IL-2-containing medium on days 3 and 7. Once the cells had been in culture for around nine days, the EasySep CD4+ T cell isolation kit was used to isolate CD4+ T cells by negative selection. Ficoll-Paque Plus gradient centrifugation was used to isolate PBMCs from whole blood, and the isolated PBMCs were then either used fresh or cryopreserved at -140C. In general, triplicate wells were set up for every culture condition.

The sequenced sample consisted of CD4+ T cells from blood, cultured in vitro. The source is a human donor who had recovered from COVID-19. The rearrangement combines TRBV20-1 with TRBJ2-5, with 7 bases in between that match TRBD1. The nucleotides are TGCAGTGCCAGACAGGGTGTGGGGACCCAGTACTTC. Its protein product is CSARQGVGTQYF.